The T cell receptor (beta chain) described here comes from a study of OX40 agonist ivuxolimab in advanced cancers. Notes on the research overall: Ivuxolimab was an agonistic, fully human IgG2 monoclonal antibody directed against OX40 (CD134), a costimulatory receptor. Of the roughly 51 dose-escalation patients, hepatocellular carcinoma was present in about 20, melanoma in approximately 15, renal cell carcinoma in 9 and head and neck cancer in 9. Peripheral TCRbeta sequencing was intended to test whether TCR sequence diversity was altered and clonal T-cell expansion was caused by ivuxolimab. Patients were allowed to have had prior anti-PD-1, anti-PD-L1 or anti-CTLA-4 therapy, and around two fifths of the dose-escalation patients had been treated with checkpoint inhibitors. In the dose-escalation cohort, 82.7% of patients were male, and the mean age was approximately 55 years, with a range of about 23 to 85. The paper covers the monotherapy dose-escalation part of the phase I ivuxolimab trial, which included N ≈ 52 patients. Intravenous ivuxolimab was administered to patients every 2 weeks at six dose levels: 0.01, 0.1, 0.3, 1.5, 3 and 10 mg/kg. Partial responses were achieved by three dose-escalation patients, of whom one had hepatocellular carcinoma and two had cutaneous melanoma. What the research found in general, with its limitations: Low levels of normalized T-cell clonal expansion were also seen in some patients who did not respond. At doses of 0.1 to 3.0 mg/kg, clonal expansion of both CD4+ and CD8+ T cells in blood was seen between baseline and week 6. In the 0.1-3.0 mg/kg groups, partial responders were among the patients with the lowest normalized peripheral clonal expansion, particularly in CD8+ T cells. After ivuxolimab, expanded clones were on average more numerous among CD8+ T cells than among CD4+ T cells. The antigen specificity of the peripheral T cells that underwent clonal expansion was not determined.

Genomic DNA was isolated from the sorted cells so that the TCRbeta CDR3 region could be sequenced. TCRbeta CDR3 regions were sequenced using the immunoSEQ Assay. TCRdb limited this immuneACCESS table to in-frame rearrangements with V and J called. A share of clones is missing; checked studies link under half to unresolved V genes, and the rest is unexplained. This sample holds more than 65,000 clones; 84% were observed only once. About 25% of the sample comes from the top ten. There are 16 amino acids in the CDR3, from cysteine to phenylalanine inclusive. Just CDR3 DNA is preserved here, 48 bases in frame from base 1. Compared with germline, V lacks 0 bases and J lacks 4 bases; bases without a gene match: 5. CDR1 SGHRS and CDR2 YFSETQ are derived from the germline V gene. This clone has just a few counts. Its antigen is unknown. Base qualities are missing; no much larger clone stands one base away. The trial excluded patients who had a history of autoimmune disease or who were on systemic immunosuppression. Peripheral blood for TCR sequencing was drawn from every dose cohort at baseline, at cycle 4 day 1 and at cycle 7 day 1. Samples came from an open-label, multicenter, first-in-human phase I dose-escalation trial of ivuxolimab. Adults with locally advanced or metastatic melanoma, renal cell, hepatocellular, or head and neck squamous cell carcinoma were enrolled in the trial. Before TCR sequencing, CD4+ T cells and CD8+ T cells from peripheral blood were sorted into separate populations.

The sequencing used CD4+ or CD8+ T cells sorted from blood, collected in a trial of the OX40 agonist ivuxolimab. The sequence is built from TRBV5-1 and TRBJ1-4, with TRBD1 identical over 8 junction bases. The source of this sequence is an adult with an advanced solid tumor such as melanoma, head and neck, liver or kidney cancer. The CDR3 protein: CASSLANRGDNEKLFF. Here is the DNA: TGCGCCAGCAGCTTGGCCAACAGGGGGGATAATGAAAAACTGTTTTTT.